These 4 T cell receptor beta chains came from one sample sequenced in a study of blood T cell repertoires in COVID-19. Profiling relied on immunoSEQ multiplex PCR, and the TCRdb table lists in-frame clones only, not all of them. Of about 120,000 clones listed, roughly 82% were seen once; the top ten hold about an eighth. Sequencing was carried out using peripheral blood. Receptors originate from a human donor in a cohort sampled during active COVID-19.

V and J are TRBV7-9 and TRBJ2-1, with D perhaps matching TRBD2 (7 bases). Trimming shortened V by 5 bases and J by 6 bases, and 17 bases separated the two germline ends. Germline CDR1 reads SEHNR; CDR2 reads FQNEAQ (reference sequence). CDR3 length: 15 amino acids. The CDR3 here is CASSLGAGEGNEQFF. Written as DNA, the CDR3 is TGTGCCAGCAGCCTGGGGGCGGGGGAAGGCAATGAGCAGTTCTTC.

The chain recombines TRBV15 with TRBJ2-7; D unresolved. Germline V gene data show CDR1 as LNHNV and CDR2 as YYDKDF (reference sequence). V lost 0 bases and J lost 5, with 8 bases in between. This CDR3 spans 13 amino acids. The CDR3 here is CATSRDIRDEQYF. DNA of the CDR3: TGTGCCACCAGCAGAGATATTCGGGACGAGCAGTACTTC.

The chain employs TRBV3-1 (or the pseudogene TRBV3-2) and TRBJ2-5, with TRBD2 as a possible D gene (6 bases). CDR1 LGHDT and CDR2 YNNKEL come from the germline V gene (reference sequence). Trimming left V 0 bases short and J 5 bases short, with 13 bases between. The CDR3 runs 15 residues. The CDR3 region is CASSQELGGGETQYF. In DNA form, the CDR3 reads TGTGCCAGCAGCCAAGAGTTGGGTGGGGGGGAGACCCAGTACTTC.

This clone showed up just once. This chain joins TRBV6-1 and TRBJ1-2; TRBD1 might be the D (5 bases). This CDR3 is 15 amino acids long. V was trimmed by 0 bases and J by 6 bases, leaving 14 bases between them. CDR1 and CDR2 (germline): MNHNS, SASEGT. The CDR3 loop reads CASSEALISRDGYTF. CDR3 bases: TGTGCCAGCAGTGAAGCGCTGATATCCAGGGATGGCTACACCTTC.